This T cell receptor (beta chain) was sequenced during a study of T cell changes during pregnancy in multiple sclerosis. From germline, CDR1 is GTSNPN and CDR2 SVGIG (reference sequence). The CDR3 loop spans 14 amino acids. Germline trimming cut 4 bases from V and 6 bases from J; bases unmatched to any gene: 7. Sequenced by immunoSEQ multiplex PCR; TCRdb stores in-frame clones only, minus some. This sample has around 30,000 clones, with 85% to 95% found just once. The sequences come from CD4+ T cells from peripheral blood mononuclear cells, collected in the first trimester of pregnancy. The chain recombines TRBV30 with TRBJ2-3; 10 nucleotides match TRBD1. The sequence derives from a female donor with multiple sclerosis, enrolled in a pregnancy study. CDR3 protein: CAWKKTGGGDTQYF. CDR3 sequence (DNA): TGTGCCTGGAAAAAGACAGGGGGCGGGGATACGCAGTATTTT.